Sequencing of this T cell receptor (beta chain) was carried out in a study of cytomegalovirus exposure and HLA in healthy donors. Repertoires were generated with immunoSEQ multiplex PCR, while TCRdb's copy carries only in-frame clones and drops some. The sample contains a few hundred thousand clones, roughly 90% of which appear only once. Study-wide points: Among TCR sequences, most were rare, though some public TCRs appeared in many donors. The study designated 150 to 200 TCR beta chains cytomegalovirus-associated.

The V end lost 0 bases, the J end lost 0 bases, and 5 bases lay between the germline ends. This CDR3 is 15 amino acids long. Germline values: CDR1 SGHTA, CDR2 FQGNSA. To note about this clone: Its target is unknown.

The rearrangement links TRBV7-2 to TRBJ2-2; D uncertain. Material for sequencing was PBMCs. The receptor was derived from a man younger than 30 in good health and CMV-seropositive. The CDR3 nucleotides are TGTGCCAGCAGCTTAGCTCCCACGAACACCGGGGAGCTGTTTTTT. Protein sequence: CASSLAPTNTGELFF.